This T cell receptor beta chain is drawn from a study of control samples from healthy donors and cancer patients (dated by TCRdb to about 2020). This clone has a single count. Its cognate antigen has yet to be identified. No base qualities exist here, and no much larger clone lies one base off it. The library was produced with the immunoSEQ multiplex PCR assay. TCRdb re-hosts the immuneACCESS table, in-frame sequences only. Its copies lack some clones; in the studies checked, an unresolved V gene accounts for under half of them, and the cause for the rest is not known. The sample data list approximately 90,000 clones, and 88% of these were observed just once. The ten most abundant clones make up under 15% of the sample. From a lookup of the germline V gene (reference sequence), CDR1 and CDR2 are SGHNT and YYREEE. The CDR3 spans 15 residues, from the cysteine through the phenylalanine. Just the 45-base CDR3 DNA is kept, in frame starting at base 1. The trim is 0 bases for V and 3 bases for J, with a gap of 10 bases between the germline ends.

This sequence was found in a woman in her seventies in good health. The sample comprised blood. The chain is encoded by TRBV5-4 joined to TRBJ1-5, with TRBD1 perhaps the D gene, on 6 matching bases. The base sequence is TGTGCCAGCAGCTTGGACAGGGCATCCAATCAGCCCCAGCATTTT. It is translated as CASSLDRASNQPQHF.